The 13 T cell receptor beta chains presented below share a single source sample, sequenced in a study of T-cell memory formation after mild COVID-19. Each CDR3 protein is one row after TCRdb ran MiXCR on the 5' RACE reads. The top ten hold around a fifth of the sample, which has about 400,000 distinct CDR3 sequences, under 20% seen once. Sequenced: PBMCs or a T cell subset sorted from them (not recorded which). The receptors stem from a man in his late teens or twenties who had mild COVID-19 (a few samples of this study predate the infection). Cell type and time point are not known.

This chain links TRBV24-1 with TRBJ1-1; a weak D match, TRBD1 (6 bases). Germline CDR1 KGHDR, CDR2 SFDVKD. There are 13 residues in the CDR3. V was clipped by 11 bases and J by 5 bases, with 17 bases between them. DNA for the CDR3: TGTGCCAGCCAAGAGTCCAGGGGAACTGAAGCTTTCTTT. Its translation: CASQESRGTEAFF.

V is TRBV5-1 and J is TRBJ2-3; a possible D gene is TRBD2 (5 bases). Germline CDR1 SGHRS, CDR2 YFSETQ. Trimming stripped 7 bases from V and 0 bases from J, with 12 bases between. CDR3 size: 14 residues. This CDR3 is CASFPGTSTDTQYF. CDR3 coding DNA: TGCGCCAGCTTCCCGGGAACTAGCACAGATACGCAGTATTTT. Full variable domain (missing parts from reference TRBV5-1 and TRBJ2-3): KAGVTQTPRYLIKTRGQQVTLSCSPISGHRSVSWYQQTPGQGLQFLFEYFSETQRNKGNFPGRFSGRQFSNSRSEMNVSTLELGDSALYLCASFPGTSTDTQYFGPGTRLTVL.

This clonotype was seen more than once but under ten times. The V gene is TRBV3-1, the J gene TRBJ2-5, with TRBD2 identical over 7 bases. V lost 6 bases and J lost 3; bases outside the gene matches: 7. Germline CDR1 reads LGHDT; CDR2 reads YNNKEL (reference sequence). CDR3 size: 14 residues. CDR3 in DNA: TGTGCCAGCAGGAGGGACTACCTAGAAGAGACCCAGTACTTC. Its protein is CASRRDYLEETQYF.

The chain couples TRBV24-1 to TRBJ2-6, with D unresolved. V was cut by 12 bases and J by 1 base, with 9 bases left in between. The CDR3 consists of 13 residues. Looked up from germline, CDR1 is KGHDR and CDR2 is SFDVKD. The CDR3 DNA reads TGTGCCGTGCTGGGATCTGGGGCCAACGTCCTGACTTTC. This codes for CAVLGSGANVLTF.

The CDR3 reads CASSVVPGTTDTQYF. Written as DNA, the CDR3 is TGTGCCAGCAGCGTAGTGCCAGGAACCACAGATACGCAGTATTTT. The genes are TRBV9 and TRBJ2-3; no definite D call. V lost 0 bases to trimming and J lost 2 bases, with 10 bases between them. CDR1 is SGDLS, CDR2 YYNGEE, per germline. This CDR3 is built from 15 residues. Complete variable domain (other parts from reference TRBV9 and TRBJ2-3): DSGVTQTPKHLITATGQRVTLRCSPRSGDLSVYWYQQSLDQGLQFLIQYYNGEERAKGNILERFSAQQFPDLHSELNLSSLELGDSALYFCASSVVPGTTDTQYFGPGTRLTVL.

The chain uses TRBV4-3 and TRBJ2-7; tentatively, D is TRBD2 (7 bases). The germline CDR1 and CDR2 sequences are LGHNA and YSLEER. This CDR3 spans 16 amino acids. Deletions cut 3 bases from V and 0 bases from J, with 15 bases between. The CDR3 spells CASSQGAGASSYEQYF. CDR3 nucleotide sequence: TGCGCCAGCAGCCAGGGGGCGGGGGCCAGCTCCTACGAGCAGTACTTC.

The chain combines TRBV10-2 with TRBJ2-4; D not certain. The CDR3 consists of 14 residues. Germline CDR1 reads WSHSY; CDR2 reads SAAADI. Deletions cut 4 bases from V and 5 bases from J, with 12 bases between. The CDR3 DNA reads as TGCGCCAGCAGTGGGTCAGGTCGGGAAAACATTCAGTACTTC. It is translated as CASSGSGRENIQYF.

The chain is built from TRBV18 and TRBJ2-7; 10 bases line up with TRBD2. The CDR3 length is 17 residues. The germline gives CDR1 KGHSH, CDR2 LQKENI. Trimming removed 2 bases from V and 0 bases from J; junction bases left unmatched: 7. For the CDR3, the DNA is TGTGCCAGCTCACCATACGCCCCTAGCGGGGGCTCCTACGAGCAGTACTTC. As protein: CASSPYAPSGGSYEQYF.

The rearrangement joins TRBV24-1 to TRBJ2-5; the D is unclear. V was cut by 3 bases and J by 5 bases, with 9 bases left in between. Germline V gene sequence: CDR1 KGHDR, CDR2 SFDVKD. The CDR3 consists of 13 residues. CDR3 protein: CATSDPPVETQYF. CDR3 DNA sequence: TGTGCCACCAGTGATCCCCCGGTGGAGACCCAGTACTTC.

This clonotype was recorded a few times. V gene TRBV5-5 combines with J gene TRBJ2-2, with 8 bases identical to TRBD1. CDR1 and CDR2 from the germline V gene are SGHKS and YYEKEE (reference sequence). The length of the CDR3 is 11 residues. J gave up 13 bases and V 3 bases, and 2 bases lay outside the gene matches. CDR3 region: CASSSDRGLFF. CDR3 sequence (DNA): TGTGCCAGCAGCTCCGACAGGGGGCTGTTTTTT.

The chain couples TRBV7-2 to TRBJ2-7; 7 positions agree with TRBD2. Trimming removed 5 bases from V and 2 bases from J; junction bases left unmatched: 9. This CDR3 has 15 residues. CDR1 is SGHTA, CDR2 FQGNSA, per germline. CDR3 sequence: CASSRGASGAYEQYF. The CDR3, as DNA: TGTGCCAGCAGCCGAGGGGCTAGCGGTGCCTACGAGCAGTACTTC.

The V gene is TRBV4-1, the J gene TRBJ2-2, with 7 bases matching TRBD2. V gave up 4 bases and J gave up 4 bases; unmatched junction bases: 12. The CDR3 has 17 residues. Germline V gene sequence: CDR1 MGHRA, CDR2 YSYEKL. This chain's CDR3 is CASSRLHGTGGTGELFF. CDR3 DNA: TGCGCCAGCAGCCGCCTCCATGGGACGGGGGGCACCGGGGAGCTGTTTTTT.

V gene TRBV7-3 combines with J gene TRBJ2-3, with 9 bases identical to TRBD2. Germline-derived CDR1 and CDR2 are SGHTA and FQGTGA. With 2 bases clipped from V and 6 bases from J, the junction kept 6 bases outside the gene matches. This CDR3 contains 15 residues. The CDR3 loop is CASSLLAGPGDTQYF. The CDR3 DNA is TGTGCCAGCAGCTTACTAGCGGGGCCGGGGGATACGCAGTATTTT.